The entry below describes one T cell receptor (beta chain). Its antigen is not known. This sample is drawn from a study of cytomegalovirus exposure and HLA in healthy donors. General study results and limits: According to an earlier analysis, most TCR beta V segments yielded productive rearrangements about 87% or about 30% of the time. TCR sequences were mostly rare, though some public TCRs occurred in many donors.

PCR used 60 Vbeta primers and 13 Jbeta primers. Generated by immunoSEQ multiplex PCR, the TCRdb table keeps only in-frame clones and is missing some. The sample shows over 150,000 clones, approximately 74% of them seen only once. Looked up from germline, CDR1 is SGHKS and CDR2 is YYEKEE (reference sequence). The CDR3 is made up of 16 amino acids. V trimming: 4 bases; J trimming: 8 bases; junction bases outside the gene matches: 16. Regarding donors, all were healthy bone marrow donors. The sequence derives from a man between 18 and 35 years old in good health and CMV-seronegative. The sample was PBMCs. The gene calls are TRBV5-5 and TRBJ1-2; 8 bases agree with TRBD1. The DNA for the CDR3 is TGTGCCAGCAGCCCCGGACAGGGAATTATTTCGGGGGGCTACACCTTC. This translates into CASSPGQGIISGGYTF.